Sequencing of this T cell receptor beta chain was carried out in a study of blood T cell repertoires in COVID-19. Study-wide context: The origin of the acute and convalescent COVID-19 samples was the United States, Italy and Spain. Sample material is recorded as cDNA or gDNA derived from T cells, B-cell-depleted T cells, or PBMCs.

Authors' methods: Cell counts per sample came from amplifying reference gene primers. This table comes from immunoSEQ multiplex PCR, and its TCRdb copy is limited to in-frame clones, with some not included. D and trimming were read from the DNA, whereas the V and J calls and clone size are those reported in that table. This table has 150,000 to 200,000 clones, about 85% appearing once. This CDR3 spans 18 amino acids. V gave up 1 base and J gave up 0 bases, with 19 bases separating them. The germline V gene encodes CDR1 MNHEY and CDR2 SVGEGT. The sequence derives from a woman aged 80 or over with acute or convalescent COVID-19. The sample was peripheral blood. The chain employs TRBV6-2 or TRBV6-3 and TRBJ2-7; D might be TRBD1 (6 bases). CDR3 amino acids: CASSYLVMSRDTSYEQYF. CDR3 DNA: TGTGCCAGCAGTTACTTAGTCATGTCCCGGGACACCTCCTACGAGCAGTACTTC.